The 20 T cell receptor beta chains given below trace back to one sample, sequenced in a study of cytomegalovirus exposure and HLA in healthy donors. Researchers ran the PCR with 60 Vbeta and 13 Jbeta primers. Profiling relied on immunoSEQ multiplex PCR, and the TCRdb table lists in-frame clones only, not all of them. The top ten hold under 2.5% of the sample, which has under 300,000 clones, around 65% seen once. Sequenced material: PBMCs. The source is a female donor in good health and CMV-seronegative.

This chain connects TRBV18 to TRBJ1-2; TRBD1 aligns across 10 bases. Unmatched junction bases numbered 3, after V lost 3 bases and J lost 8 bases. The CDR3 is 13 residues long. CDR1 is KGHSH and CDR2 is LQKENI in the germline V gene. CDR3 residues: CASSPGQGPGYTF. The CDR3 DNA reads TGTGCCAGCTCACCGGGACAGGGGCCGGGCTACACCTTC.

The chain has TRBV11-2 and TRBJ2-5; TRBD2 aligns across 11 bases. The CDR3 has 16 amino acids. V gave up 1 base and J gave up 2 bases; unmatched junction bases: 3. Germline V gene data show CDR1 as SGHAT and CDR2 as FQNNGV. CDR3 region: CASSLARLAGQETQYF. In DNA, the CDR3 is TGTGCCAGCAGCTTAGCACGACTAGCGGGACAAGAGACCCAGTACTTC.

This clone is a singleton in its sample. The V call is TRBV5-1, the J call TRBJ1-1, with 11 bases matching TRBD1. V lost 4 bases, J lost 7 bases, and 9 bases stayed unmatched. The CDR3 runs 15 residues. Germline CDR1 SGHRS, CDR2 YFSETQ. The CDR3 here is CASSVDGQGAYEAFF. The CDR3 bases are TGCGCCAGCAGCGTAGATGGACAGGGGGCGTATGAAGCTTTCTTT.

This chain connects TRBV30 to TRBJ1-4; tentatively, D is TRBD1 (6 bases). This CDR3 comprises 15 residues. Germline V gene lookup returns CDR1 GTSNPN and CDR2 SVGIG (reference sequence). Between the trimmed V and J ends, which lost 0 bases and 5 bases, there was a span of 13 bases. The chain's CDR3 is CAWSVITGWNEKLFF. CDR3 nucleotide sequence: TGTGCCTGGAGTGTAATTACAGGGTGGAATGAAAAACTGTTTTTT.

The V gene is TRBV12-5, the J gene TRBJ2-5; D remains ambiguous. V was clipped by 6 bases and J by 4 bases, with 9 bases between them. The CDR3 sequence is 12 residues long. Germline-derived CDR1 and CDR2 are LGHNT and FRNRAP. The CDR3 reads CASGFTSETQYF. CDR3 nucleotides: TGTGCTAGTGGCTTCACTTCAGAGACCCAGTACTTC.

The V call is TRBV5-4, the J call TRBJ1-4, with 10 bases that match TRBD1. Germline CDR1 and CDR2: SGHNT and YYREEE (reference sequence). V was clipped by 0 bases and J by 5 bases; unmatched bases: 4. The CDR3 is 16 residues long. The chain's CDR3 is CASSLDPGQGNEKLFF. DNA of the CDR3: TGTGCCAGCAGCTTGGACCCGGGACAGGGGAATGAAAAACTGTTTTTT. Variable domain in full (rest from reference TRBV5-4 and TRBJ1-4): ETGVTQSPTHLIKTRGQQVTLRCSSQSGHNTVSWYQQALGQGPQFIFQYYREEENGRGNFPPRFSGLQFPNYSSELNVNALELDDSALYLCASSLDPGQGNEKLFFGSGTQLSVL.

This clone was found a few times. The DNA of the CDR3 is TGTGCCAGCAGTGAACAAACTACCGGGAGTTACGAGCAGTACTTC. This codes for CASSEQTTGSYEQYF. The chain joins TRBV25-1 to TRBJ2-7, with D tentatively TRBD2 (6 bases). The germline V gene has CDR1 MGHDK and CDR2 SYGVNS. V was shortened by 2 bases and J by 4 bases, with 15 bases between the two germline ends. The CDR3 runs to 15 residues.

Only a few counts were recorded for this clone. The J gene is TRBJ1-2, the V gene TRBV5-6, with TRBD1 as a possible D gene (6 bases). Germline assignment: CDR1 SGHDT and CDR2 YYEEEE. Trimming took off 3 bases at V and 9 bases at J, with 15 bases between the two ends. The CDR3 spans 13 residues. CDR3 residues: CASSSLHRVSYTF. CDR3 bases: TGTGCCAGCAGCTCACTCCACAGGGTTAGCTACACCTTC.

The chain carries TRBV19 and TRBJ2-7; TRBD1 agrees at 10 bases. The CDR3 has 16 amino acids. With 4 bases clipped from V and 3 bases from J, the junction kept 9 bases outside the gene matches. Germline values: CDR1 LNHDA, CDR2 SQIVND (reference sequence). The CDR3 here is CASSTRQGAHYYEQYF. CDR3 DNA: TGTGCCAGTAGTACCCGACAGGGGGCCCACTACTACGAGCAGTACTTC.

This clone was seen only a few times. The CDR3 protein is CAIPPRERDYEQYF. CDR3 in DNA: TGTGCCATCCCCCCTAGGGAGCGGGACTACGAGCAGTACTTC. This chain connects TRBV10-3 to TRBJ2-7; 7 nucleotides match TRBD2. V shed 8 bases and J 3 bases; nucleotides not matched to a gene: 10. The CDR3 sequence is 14 residues long. The V gene's germline CDR1 is ENHRY and CDR2 SYGVKD.

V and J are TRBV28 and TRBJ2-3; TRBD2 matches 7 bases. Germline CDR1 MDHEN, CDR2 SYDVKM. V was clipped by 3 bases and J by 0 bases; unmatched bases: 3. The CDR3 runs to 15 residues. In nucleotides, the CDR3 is TGTGCCAGCAGTTTGGGGGGGGAGAGCACAGATACGCAGTATTTT. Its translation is CASSLGGESTDTQYF.

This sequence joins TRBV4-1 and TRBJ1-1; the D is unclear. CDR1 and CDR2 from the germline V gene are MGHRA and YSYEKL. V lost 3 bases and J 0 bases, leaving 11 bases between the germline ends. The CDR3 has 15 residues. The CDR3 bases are TGCGCCAGCAGCCACTCGCCCGGGTTGAACACTGAAGCTTTCTTT. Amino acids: CASSHSPGLNTEAFF.

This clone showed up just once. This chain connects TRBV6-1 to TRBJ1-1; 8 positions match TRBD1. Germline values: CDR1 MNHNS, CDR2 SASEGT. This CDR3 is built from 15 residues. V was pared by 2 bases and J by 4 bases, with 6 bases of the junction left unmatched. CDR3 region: CASSEQGAVGTEAFF. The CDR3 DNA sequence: TGTGCCAGCAGTGAACAGGGGGCGGTGGGCACTGAAGCTTTCTTT.

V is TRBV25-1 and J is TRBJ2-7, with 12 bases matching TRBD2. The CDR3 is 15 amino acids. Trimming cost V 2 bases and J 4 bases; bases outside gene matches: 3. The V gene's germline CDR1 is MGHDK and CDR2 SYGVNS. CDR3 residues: CASSEATSGGYEQYF. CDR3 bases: TGTGCCAGCAGTGAAGCGACTAGCGGGGGTTACGAGCAGTACTTC.

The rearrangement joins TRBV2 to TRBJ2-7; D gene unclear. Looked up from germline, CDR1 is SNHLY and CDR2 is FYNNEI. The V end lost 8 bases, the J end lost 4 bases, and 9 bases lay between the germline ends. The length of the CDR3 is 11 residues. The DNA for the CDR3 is TGTGCCAGCGCGGAAGGATACGAGCAGTACTTC. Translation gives CASAEGYEQYF.

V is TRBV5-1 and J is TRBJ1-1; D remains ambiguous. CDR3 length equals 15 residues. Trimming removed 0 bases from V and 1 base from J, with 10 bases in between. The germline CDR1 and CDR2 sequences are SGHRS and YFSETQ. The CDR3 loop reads CASSLERGGNTEAFF. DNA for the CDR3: TGCGCCAGCAGCTTGGAACGGGGAGGGAACACTGAAGCTTTCTTT.

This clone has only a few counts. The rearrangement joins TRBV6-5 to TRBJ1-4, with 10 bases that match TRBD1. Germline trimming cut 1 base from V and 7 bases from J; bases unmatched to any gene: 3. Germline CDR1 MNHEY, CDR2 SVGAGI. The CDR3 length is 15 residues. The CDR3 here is CASSYLGQGFEKLFF. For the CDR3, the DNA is TGTGCCAGCAGTTACTTGGGACAGGGGTTTGAAAAACTGTTTTTT.

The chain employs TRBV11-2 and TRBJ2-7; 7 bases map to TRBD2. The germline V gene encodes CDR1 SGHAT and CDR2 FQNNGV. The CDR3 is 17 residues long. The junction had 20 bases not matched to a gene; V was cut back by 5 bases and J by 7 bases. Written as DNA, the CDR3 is TGTGCCAGCAGCCTCACCCCTCTGGGGAAGCGGGACTTAGAGCAGTACTTC. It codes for CASSLTPLGKRDLEQYF.

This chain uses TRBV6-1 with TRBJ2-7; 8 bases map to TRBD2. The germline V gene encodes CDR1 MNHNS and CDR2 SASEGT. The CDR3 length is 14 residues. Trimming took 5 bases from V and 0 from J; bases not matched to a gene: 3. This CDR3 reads CASSFSGNSYEQYF. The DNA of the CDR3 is TGTGCCAGCAGTTTTAGCGGGAACTCCTACGAGCAGTACTTC.

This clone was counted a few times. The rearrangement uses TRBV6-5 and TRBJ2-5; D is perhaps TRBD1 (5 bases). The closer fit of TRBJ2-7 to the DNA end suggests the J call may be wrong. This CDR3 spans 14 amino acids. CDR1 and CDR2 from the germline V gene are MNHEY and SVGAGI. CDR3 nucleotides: TGTGCCAGCAGTTACTCGCTGGACACCTACGAGCAGTACTTC. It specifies CASSYSLDTYEQYF.